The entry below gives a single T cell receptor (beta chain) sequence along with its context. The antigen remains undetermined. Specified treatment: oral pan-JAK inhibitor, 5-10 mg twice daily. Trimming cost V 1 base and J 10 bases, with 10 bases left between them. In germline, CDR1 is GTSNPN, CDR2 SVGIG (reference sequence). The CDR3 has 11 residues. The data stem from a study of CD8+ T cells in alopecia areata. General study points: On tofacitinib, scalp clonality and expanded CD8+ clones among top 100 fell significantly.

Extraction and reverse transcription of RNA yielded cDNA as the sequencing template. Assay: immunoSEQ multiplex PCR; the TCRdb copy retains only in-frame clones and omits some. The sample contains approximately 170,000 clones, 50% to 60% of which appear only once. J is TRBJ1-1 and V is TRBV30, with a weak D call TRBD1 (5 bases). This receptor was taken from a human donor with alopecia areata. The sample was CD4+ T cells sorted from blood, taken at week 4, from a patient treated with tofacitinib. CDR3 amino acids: CAWSDGTRAFF. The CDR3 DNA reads TGTGCCTGGAGTGACGGGACTAGAGCTTTCTTT.